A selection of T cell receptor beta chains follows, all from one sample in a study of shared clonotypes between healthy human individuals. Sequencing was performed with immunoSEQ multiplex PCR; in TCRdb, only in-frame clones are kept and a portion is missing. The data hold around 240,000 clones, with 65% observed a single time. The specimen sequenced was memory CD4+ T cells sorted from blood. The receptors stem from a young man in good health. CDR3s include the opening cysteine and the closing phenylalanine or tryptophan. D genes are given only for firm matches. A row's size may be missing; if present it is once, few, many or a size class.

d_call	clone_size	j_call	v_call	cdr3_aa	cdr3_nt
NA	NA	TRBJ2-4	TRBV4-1	CASSHPAAKNIQYF	TGCGCCAGCAGCCATCCTGCAGCCAAAAACATTCAGTACTTC
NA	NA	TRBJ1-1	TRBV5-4	CASSLRFAGLNTEAFF	TGTGCCAGCAGCTTGAGGTTCGCGGGCCTGAACACTGAAGCTTTCTTT
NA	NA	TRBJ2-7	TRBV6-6	CASRKAGTGSYEQYF	TGTGCCAGCAGGAAAGCCGGGACTGGATCCTACGAGCAGTACTTC
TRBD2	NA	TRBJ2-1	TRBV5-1	CASSSTGGLAYNEQFF	TGCGCCAGCAGCTCTACCGGAGGACTAGCCTACAATGAGCAGTTCTTC
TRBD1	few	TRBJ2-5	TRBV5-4	CASSLGQGNLQETQYF	TGTGCCAGCAGCCTGGGACAGGGTAATCTCCAAGAGACCCAGTACTTC
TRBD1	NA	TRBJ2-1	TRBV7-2	CASRQNRGNEQFF	TGTGCCAGCAGACAAAACAGGGGGAATGAGCAGTTCTTC
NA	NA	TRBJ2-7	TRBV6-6	CASSASGPYEQYF	TGTGCCAGCAGTGCCTCGGGGCCCTACGAGCAGTACTTC
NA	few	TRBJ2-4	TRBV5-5	CASSARGRENIQYF	TGTGCCAGCAGCGCACGGGGACGGGAGAACATTCAGTACTTC
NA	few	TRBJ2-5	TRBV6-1	CASSEALPRGLASGQETQYF	TGTGCCAGCAGTGAAGCGCTTCCCAGGGGGCTCGCTAGCGGGCAAGAGACCCAGTACTTC
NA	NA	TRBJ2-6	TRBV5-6	CASSFRGSGANVLTF	TGTGCCAGCAGCTTTAGGGGCTCTGGGGCCAACGTCCTGACTTTC
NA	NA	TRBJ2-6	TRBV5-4	CASSSMVGGKRLTF	TGTGCCAGCAGCTCAATGGTAGGGGGAAAACGGCTGACTTTC
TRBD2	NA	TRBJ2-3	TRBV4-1	CASSQPPGLGNTDTQYF	TGCGCCAGCAGCCAACCACCGGGACTAGGCAACACAGATACGCAGTATTTT
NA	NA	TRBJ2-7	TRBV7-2	CASSRDRSSYEQYF	TGTGCCAGCAGCCGGGACCGCTCTTCCTACGAGCAGTACTTC
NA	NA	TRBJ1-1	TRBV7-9	CASSLRQGNTEAFF	TGTGCCAGCAGCTTAAGGCAGGGAAACACTGAAGCTTTCTTT
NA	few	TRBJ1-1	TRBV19	CASSPGPSGTEAFF	TGTGCCAGTAGTCCCGGGCCGTCGGGCACTGAAGCTTTCTTT
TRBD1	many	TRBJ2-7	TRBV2	CASRDRGKYEQYF	TGTGCCAGCAGGGACAGGGGGAAGTACGAGCAGTACTTC